This T cell receptor (beta chain) was sequenced for a study of blood T cell repertoires in COVID-19. This CDR3 contains 15 residues. V shed 4 bases and J shed 3 bases, with 13 bases lying between them. Germline CDR1 and CDR2: SGHRS and YFSETQ. Per the original data handling: For nucleated cells, counts were estimated from reference gene primer amplification. This table comes from immunoSEQ multiplex PCR, and its TCRdb copy is limited to in-frame clones, with some not included. That table supplies the V and J calls and clone size; D and trimming were determined from the DNA. This table has approximately 200,000 clones, approximately 85% appearing once. Clinical history as reported by participants underpinned cohort assignment. Recovered participants had two consecutive negative NP/OP PCR tests, healthcare professional clearance, or symptom resolution.

Sample: PBMCs or T cells enriched from blood (not recorded which). The clonotype comes from a man aged 35-49 years who had recovered from COVID-19. V gene TRBV5-1 combines with J gene TRBJ2-2, with D perhaps matching TRBD2 (6 bases). CDR3 amino acids: CASSRPGGDTGELFF. DNA of the CDR3: TGCGCCAGCAGCCGTCCCGGGGGAGACACCGGGGAGCTGTTTTTT.